These 23 T cell receptor beta chains came from one sample sequenced in a study of early T cells in non-severe SARS-CoV-2 infection listed by TCRdb under 2021. To prepare the library, 5' RACE was applied. The sample was run on a NextSeq 500. TCRdb cleaned the public reads at Q25 with fastp, built clones with MiXCR and kept in-frame beta chains. Every entry covers one CDR3 protein and lists the most common genes and DNA from its rows. This sample has just under 85,000 distinct CDR3 sequences in its table, and 8% to 13% of those were observed once. 7% to 9% of the sample belongs to the ten largest clones. Sequences were derived from whole blood, sampled at baseline. The origin of the receptors is an adult who was a healthcare worker with PCR-confirmed SARS-CoV-2 infection or an uninfected control (not recorded which).

This clonotype appeared many times. This chain links TRBV18 with TRBJ2-7; 7 nucleotides align to TRBD2. With 3 bases clipped from V and 1 base from J, the junction kept 9 bases outside the gene matches. The CDR3 is 16 amino acids. Germline CDR1 is KGHSH and CDR2 is LQKENI. DNA of the CDR3: TGTGCCAGCTCACCGGCTCAGCCCGGGAGGTCCTACGAGCAGTACTTC. This encodes CASSPAQPGRSYEQYF.

The sample holds many counts of this clonotype. V and J are TRBV3-1 and TRBJ2-1; TRBD2 aligns across 12 bases. Germline-derived CDR1 and CDR2 are LGHDT and YNNKEL (reference sequence). Trimming removed 3 bases from V and 5 bases from J; junction bases left unmatched: 5. CDR3 size: 16 residues. CDR3 sequence reads: CASSQKPSGRDNEQFF. The CDR3 DNA is TGTGCCAGCAGCCAGAAGCCTAGCGGGAGGGACAATGAGCAGTTCTTC.

Many counts were recorded for this clonotype. The CDR3: CSAMGGLAETQYF. The DNA for the CDR3 is TGCAGTGCTATGGGTGGACTAGCGGAGACCCAGTACTTC. V is TRBV20-1 and J is TRBJ2-5; 9 bases align to TRBD2. The V segment lost 4 bases and the J segment 5 bases; nucleotides outside the gene matches: 5. CDR3 length: 13 residues. CDR1 and CDR2 (germline): DFQATT, SNEGSKA (reference sequence).

This clonotype was detected a few times. J is TRBJ2-5 and V is TRBV4-1, with 14 bases identical to TRBD2. CDR3 length: 16 amino acids. The germline CDR1 and CDR2 sequences are MGHRA and YSYEKL. V lost 4 bases, J lost 4 bases, and 5 bases stayed unmatched. CDR3 loop: CASSPGGLAGAETQYF. The CDR3, as DNA: TGCGCCAGCAGCCCTGGGGGACTAGCGGGAGCAGAGACCCAGTACTTC.

This clonotype was seen a few times. The V call is TRBV5-1, the J call TRBJ2-7; the match to TRBD2 covers 10 bases. CDR1 is SGHRS and CDR2 is YFSETQ in the germline V gene. J gave up 1 base and V 4 bases, and 5 bases lay outside the gene matches. This CDR3 spans 15 amino acids. For the CDR3, the DNA is TGCGCCAGCAGCCTCGGGACTAGCGTTTCCTACGAGCAGTACTTC. Translated: CASSLGTSVSYEQYF.

This clonotype was observed a handful of times. This chain links TRBV2 with TRBJ2-5, with D possibly matching TRBD2 (6 bases). In germline, CDR1 is SNHLY, CDR2 FYNNEI. V shed 3 bases and J shed 5 bases, with 13 bases lying between them. This CDR3 is built from 14 residues. The CDR3 region is CASSDGGLRETQYF. DNA for the CDR3: TGTGCCAGCAGTGACGGGGGTCTTCGGGAGACCCAGTACTTC.

A few counts support this clonotype. V usage is TRBV20-1 and J usage is TRBJ2-1; D unclear. Trimming shortened V by 0 bases and J by 6 bases, and 0 bases separated the two germline ends. The length of the CDR3 is 10 residues. The V gene's germline CDR1 is DFQATT and CDR2 SNEGSKA (reference sequence). CDR3 loop: CSARDNEQFF. The DNA for the CDR3 is TGCAGTGCTAGAGACAATGAGCAGTTCTTC.

This clonotype occurred many times. The J gene is TRBJ2-7, the V gene TRBV28; 7 bases line up with TRBD1. Germline V gene lookup returns CDR1 MDHEN and CDR2 SYDVKM. CDR3 length equals 14 residues. The J segment lost 7 bases and the V segment lost 7 bases, leaving 13 bases of the junction unmatched. The CDR3 loop reads CASTLGTPRGEQYF. The DNA for the CDR3 is TGTGCCAGCACCTTAGGGACACCCAGGGGGGAGCAGTACTTC.

This clonotype was seen only a few times. This sequence joins TRBV2 and TRBJ2-1; possible D gene TRBD1, 6 bases. The V end lost 6 bases, the J end lost 4 bases, and 7 bases lay between the germline ends. CDR1 and CDR2 (germline): SNHLY, FYNNEI. The CDR3 has 12 amino acids. CDR3 sequence: CASRDSYNEQFF. In DNA, the CDR3 is TGTGCCAGCAGGGACAGTTACAATGAGCAGTTCTTC.

Notes on this clonotype: A single base separates this from a much larger clone, so it may be a read error. V gene TRBV10-3 combines with J gene TRBJ2-7; D is perhaps TRBD1 or TRBD2 (5 bases each). In germline, CDR1 is ENHRY, CDR2 SYGVKD. The CDR3 has 11 amino acids. CDR3 coding DNA: TGTGTCATCAGTGGGGGCTACGAGCAGTACTTC. Translating it yields CVISGGYEQYF.

This clonotype was found a few times. The genes are TRBV11-2 and TRBJ2-7, with 8 nucleotides matching TRBD2. This CDR3 is 11 amino acids long. Germline loops: CDR1 SGHAT, CDR2 FQNNGV. V was pared by 8 bases and J by 6 bases, with 3 bases of the junction left unmatched. DNA of the CDR3: TGTGCCAGCGGCCTAGCGGGCGAGCAGTACTTC. Protein sequence: CASGLAGEQYF.

This clonotype was seen more than once but under ten times. The chain couples TRBV28 to TRBJ2-7, with 8 bases matching TRBD2. From germline, CDR1 is MDHEN and CDR2 SYDVKM. This CDR3 contains 15 residues. The trim removed 4 bases at V and 0 bases at J, leaving 5 bases unmatched. In nucleotides, the CDR3 is TGTGCCAGCAGTTCAAGTAGCGGGATCTCCTACGAGCAGTACTTC. Protein sequence: CASSSSSGISYEQYF.

This clonotype was detected many times. J is TRBJ1-5 and V is TRBV12-3 or TRBV12-4, with 7 nucleotides matching TRBD1. CDR3 length: 13 amino acids. J was trimmed by 4 bases and V by 6 bases; bases with no gene match: 3. CDR3 nucleotides: TGTGCCAGCAGGGGACAGCGGAATCAGCCCCAGCATTTT. This sequence encodes CASRGQRNQPQHF.

There are a few counts of this clonotype. V is TRBV19 and J is TRBJ2-4; 7 bases align to TRBD1. CDR3 length: 16 amino acids. After removal of 6 bases from V and 1 base from J, the junction contained 9 bases not matched to a gene. Germline lookup yields CDR1 LNHDA and CDR2 SQIVND (reference sequence). This chain's CDR3 is CASSKPKGAAKNIQYF. CDR3 coding DNA: TGTGCCAGTAGCAAACCTAAGGGGGCGGCCAAAAACATTCAGTACTTC.

The rearrangement uses TRBV3-1 and TRBJ1-5; 9 nucleotides agree with TRBD1. The V gene end was trimmed by 5 bases and the J gene end by 4 bases; junction bases not matched to a gene: 6. Germline V gives CDR1 LGHDT, CDR2 YNNKEL (reference sequence). The CDR3 contains 15 residues. CDR3 sequence: CASSLGQGNNQPQHF. The CDR3 DNA reads as TGTGCCAGCAGCTTAGGACAGGGGAATAATCAGCCCCAGCATTTT.

This clonotype has just a few counts. The V call is TRBV12-3 or TRBV12-4, the J call TRBJ1-1; D is undetermined. The CDR3 runs 16 residues. Trimming removed 4 bases at V and 3 bases at J, with 18 bases between. The CDR3 reads CASSSRGREGHTEAFF. The CDR3, as DNA: TGTGCCAGCAGTTCGCGCGGGCGAGAGGGCCACACTGAAGCTTTCTTT.

In this sample, this clonotype turned up many times. The rearrangement links TRBV4-2 to TRBJ2-1; a possible D gene is TRBD2 (7 bases). Germline V gives CDR1 LGHNA, CDR2 YNFKEQ. The CDR3 is 15 residues long. Trimming pared 3 bases from V and 3 bases from J, leaving 12 bases between. CDR3 residues: CASSHREGDYNEQFF. Here the CDR3 DNA reads TGTGCCAGCAGCCACAGGGAGGGGGACTACAATGAGCAGTTCTTC.

The table lists this clonotype with a few counts. The chain joins TRBV19 to TRBJ2-5, with D perhaps given as TRBD1 or TRBD2 (5 bases each). Germline V gene sequence: CDR1 LNHDA, CDR2 SQIVND (reference sequence). This CDR3 is 13 amino acids long. V lost 1 base, J lost 7 bases, and 10 bases lay in between. Here the CDR3 reads CASSIGDGGTQYF. In DNA, the CDR3 is TGTGCCAGTAGTATAGGGGACGGCGGGACCCAGTACTTC.

The chain is built from TRBV7-9 and TRBJ1-3; D not resolved. Trimming stripped 0 bases from V and 3 bases from J, with 15 bases between. Germline V CDR1 and CDR2: SEHNR, FQNEAQ (reference sequence). CDR3 length: 17 amino acids. The CDR3 bases are TGTGCCAGCAGCTTAGCCTTAACAGATCTATTTGGAAACACCATATATTTT. Translation gives CASSLALTDLFGNTIYF. The variable domain in full, with the rest retrieved from reference TRBV7-9 and TRBJ1-3, is DTGVSQNPRHKITKRGQNVTFRCDPISEHNRLYWYRQTLGQGPEFLTYFQNEAQLEKSRLLSDRFSAERPKGSFSTLEIQRTEQGDSAMYLCASSLALTDLFGNTIYFGEGSWLTVV.

Regarding this clonotype: One end of the junction does not line up with germline, which may come from a read error. J is TRBJ2-4 and V is TRBV19, with D perhaps matching TRBD1 (6 bases). This CDR3 contains 13 residues. Germline assignment: CDR1 LNHDA and CDR2 SQIVND (reference sequence). CDR3 sequence (DNA): TGTGTCAGTCGACAGGCGGCGACGGACATTCAGTACTTC. As protein: CVSRQAATDIQYF.

About this clonotype itself: The junction and the germline gene differ at one end; a read error may be behind it. This chain uses TRBV5-6 with TRBJ2-3, with D uncertain. Germline V gives CDR1 SGHDT, CDR2 YYEEEE. The CDR3 length is 13 residues. In nucleotides, the CDR3 is TGTGCCAGCAGCTTGCTTAGCACAGATACGCTGTATTTT. Its translation: CASSLLSTDTLYF.

This rearrangement joins TRBV28 to TRBJ2-1, with unresolved D. CDR1 and CDR2 (germline): MDHEN, SYDVKM. The CDR3 is 12 amino acids. V was trimmed by 3 bases and J by 10 bases, leaving 10 bases between them. The CDR3 coding sequence is TGTGCCAGCAGTTTCCGGGTGCGGGAGCAGTTCTTC. It is translated as CASSFRVREQFF.

This clonotype was recorded many times. The rearrangement uses TRBV19 and TRBJ1-5, with a tentative D call TRBD1 (6 bases). In germline, CDR1 is LNHDA, CDR2 SQIVND (reference sequence). The CDR3 has 13 residues. V shed 8 bases and J shed 8 bases, with 16 bases lying between them. The CDR3 sequence: CASRDNLLEPQHF. DNA for the CDR3: TGTGCCAGTCGGGACAACCTCCTTGAGCCCCAGCATTTT.